These 17 T cell receptor beta chains came from one sample sequenced in a study of naive and memory T cell subsets. Study outcomes and limitations: Especially in CD8 cells, naive repertoires contained a few larger clonotypes, possibly CD45RA-re-expressing memory cells.

The beta constant-region primer was an equimolar mix of two oligonucleotides covering TRBC1 and TRBC2. Four rounds of PCR amplified the ligated cDNA using nested alpha and beta constant-region primers plus SP2. TCRdb re-called the UMI-ligation and nested PCR reads with MiXCR, one entry per CDR3 protein. The sample lists 150,000 or so distinct CDR3 sequences, roughly 22% occurring once. Antigen specificity for these receptors is unknown. The sample consisted of naive CD4+ T cells from blood. The receptor set was obtained from a human donor in good health.

This clonotype was detected a few times. The genes are TRBV9 and TRBJ2-1; D may correspond to TRBD1 or TRBD2 (5 bases each). The CDR3 consists of 14 residues. Germline-derived CDR1 and CDR2 are SGDLS and YYNGEE. Trimming removed 4 bases at V and 4 bases at J, with 12 bases between. Here the CDR3 reads CASSSGTLYNEQFF. For the CDR3, the DNA is TGTGCCAGCAGCTCCGGGACCCTGTACAATGAGCAGTTCTTC.

At least ten counts were recorded for this clonotype. The chain uses TRBV29-1 and TRBJ2-1; D possibly corresponds to TRBD1 (6 bases). Germline loops: CDR1 SQVTM, CDR2 ANQGSEA. The V end was cut by 7 bases, the J end by 5 bases, with 12 bases between. This CDR3 region has 12 residues. The CDR3 sequence is CSARTANNEQFF. Here the CDR3 DNA reads TGCAGCGCCCGGACAGCGAACAATGAGCAGTTCTTC.

This clonotype was counted many times. V and J are TRBV7-6 and TRBJ2-5, with D perhaps assigned TRBD1 or TRBD2 (5 bases each). The length of the CDR3 is 13 residues. In germline, CDR1 is SGHVS, CDR2 FNYEAQ. V was cut by 3 bases and J by 9 bases, with 14 bases left in between. CDR3 sequence reads: CASSFRRDRAQYF. For the CDR3, the DNA is TGTGCCAGCAGCTTTCGACGGGACCGGGCCCAGTACTTC.

The chain has TRBV30 and TRBJ1-5; 10 bases agree with TRBD1. CDR1 and CDR2 from the germline V gene are GTSNPN and SVGIG (reference sequence). With 2 bases clipped from V and 5 bases from J, the junction kept 6 bases outside the gene matches. The CDR3 runs 15 residues. The CDR3 DNA sequence: TGTGCCTGGAGTCAAGAGACAGGGGGCTATCAGCCCCAGCATTTT. This translates into CAWSQETGGYQPQHF.

This clonotype was found a few times. This rearrangement joins TRBV29-1 to TRBJ2-1; D gene uncertain. V was pared by 7 bases and J by 5 bases, with 9 bases between. The CDR3 spans 11 residues. CDR1 is SQVTM and CDR2 is ANQGSEA in the germline V gene. The CDR3 bases are TGCAGCGCCGCCCGGGACAATGAGCAGTTCTTC. This codes for CSAARDNEQFF.

In this sample, this clonotype turned up a few times. The V call is TRBV11-2, the J call TRBJ2-5, with TRBD1 matching over 10 bases. This CDR3 is 15 amino acids long. The V gene end was trimmed by 5 bases and the J gene end by 1 base; junction bases not matched to a gene: 4. Germline CDR1 reads SGHAT; CDR2 reads FQNNGV. The CDR3 nucleotides read TGTGCCAGCAGCCCACGACAGGGGGCCCAAGAGACCCAGTACTTC. Its translation: CASSPRQGAQETQYF.

The rearrangement links TRBV6-1 to TRBJ2-7; D possibly corresponds to TRBD2 (6 bases). Trimming removed 6 bases at V and 4 bases at J, with 13 bases between. The length of the CDR3 is 13 residues. The V gene's germline CDR1 is MNHNS and CDR2 SASEGT. CDR3 coding DNA: TGTGCCAGCAGGGCCAGCGGGTTATACGAGCAGTACTTC. This encodes CASRASGLYEQYF.

The sample holds many counts of this clonotype. V gene TRBV29-1 combines with J gene TRBJ2-6; D is undetermined. This CDR3 is built from 13 residues. Trimming cost V 5 bases and J 9 bases, with 14 bases left between them. CDR1 SQVTM and CDR2 ANQGSEA come from the germline V gene. CDR3 protein: CSVFRPPDNVLTF. As DNA, the CDR3 is TGCAGCGTTTTCAGGCCCCCAGACAACGTCCTGACTTTC. Full variable domain (outside the CDR3, taken from reference TRBV29-1 and TRBJ2-6): SAVISQKPSRDICQRGTSLTIQCQVDSQVTMMFWYRQQPGQSLTLIATANQGSEATYESGFVIDKFPISRPNLTFSTLTVSNMSPEDSSIYLCSVFRPPDNVLTFGAGSRLTVL.

This clonotype was recorded a few times. CDR3 nucleotides: TGTGCCAGCAGTTCAAGAGGACAGTCCGGGCCCCAGCATTTT. It is translated as CASSSRGQSGPQHF. The V gene is TRBV28, the J gene TRBJ1-5; maybe TRBD1 (6 bases). V shed 4 bases and J shed 9 bases, with 16 bases lying between them. This CDR3 is built from 14 residues. Germline lookup yields CDR1 MDHEN and CDR2 SYDVKM.

The chain carries TRBV29-1 and TRBJ2-7; weak D call: TRBD2 (5 bases). Germline CDR1 SQVTM, CDR2 ANQGSEA. CDR3 length: 12 amino acids. Trimming pared 7 bases from V and 4 bases from J, leaving 14 bases between. The DNA for the CDR3 is TGCAGCGCCCGGACCTGGAGGTACGAGCAGTACTTC. Translation gives CSARTWRYEQYF.

The J gene is TRBJ1-2, the V gene TRBV28; the match to TRBD1 covers 8 bases. The V segment lost 3 bases and the J segment 6 bases; nucleotides outside the gene matches: 6. The CDR3 is 14 residues long. The germline gives CDR1 MDHEN, CDR2 SYDVKM. The CDR3 sequence is CASSFGQGADGYTF. The CDR3 coding sequence is TGTGCCAGCAGTTTCGGGCAGGGGGCTGATGGCTACACCTTC.

The V gene is TRBV29-1, the J gene TRBJ1-1; maybe TRBD1 (5 bases). Per the germline V gene, CDR1 is SQVTM and CDR2 is ANQGSEA. The CDR3 contains 11 residues. Trimming left V 5 bases short and J 5 bases short, with 9 bases between. This chain's CDR3 is CSVSGGTEAFF. DNA of the CDR3: TGCAGCGTTTCGGGGGGAACTGAAGCTTTCTTT. Based on the CDR3 plus reference TRBV29-1 and TRBJ1-1, the full variable domain is SAVISQKPSRDICQRGTSLTIQCQVDSQVTMMFWYRQQPGQSLTLIATANQGSEATYESGFVIDKFPISRPNLTFSTLTVSNMSPEDSSIYLCSVSGGTEAFFGQGTRLTVV.

The genes are TRBV6-6 and TRBJ2-3; the D gene is possibly TRBD1 (5 bases). Germline V gene data show CDR1 as MNHNY and CDR2 as SVGAGI (reference sequence). The CDR3 contains 13 residues. The V end lost 5 bases, the J end lost 2 bases, and 8 bases lay between the germline ends. CDR3 nucleotides: TGTGCCAGCAGTAGACAGAACACAGATACGCAGTATTTT. Protein sequence: CASSRQNTDTQYF.

The chain is built from TRBV28 and TRBJ2-7; D ambiguous. The CDR3 has 12 amino acids. Germline CDR1 and CDR2: MDHEN and SYDVKM. V lost 6 bases, J lost 1 base, and 7 bases lay in between. The CDR3 is CASRSRSYEQYF. For the CDR3, the DNA is TGTGCCAGCAGATCCAGGTCCTACGAGCAGTACTTC.

The chain links TRBV28 to TRBJ2-5; D might be TRBD2 (6 bases). Germline V lookup: CDR1 MDHEN, CDR2 SYDVKM. CDR3 length equals 14 residues. V lost 8 bases and J 4 bases, leaving 17 bases between the germline ends. For the CDR3, the DNA is TGTGCCAGCGGATCTAGCGTAACCTCAGAGACCCAGTACTTC. It yields the protein CASGSSVTSETQYF. The entire variable domain, with the rest obtained from reference TRBV28 and TRBJ2-5, is as follows: DVKVTQSSRYLVKRTGEKVFLECVQDMDHENMFWYRQDPGLGLRLIYFSYDVKMKEKGDIPEGYSVSREKKERFSLILESASTNQTSMYLCASGSSVTSETQYFGPGTRLLVL.

This clonotype has a handful of counts. The CDR3 loop is CASSPAASTGHTEAFF. CDR3 coding DNA: TGTGCCAGCAGTCCCGCAGCTTCGACAGGGCACACTGAAGCTTTCTTT. This sequence joins TRBV27 and TRBJ1-1; 7 bases agree with TRBD1. The CDR3 runs 16 residues. Germline V CDR1 and CDR2: MNHEY, SMNVEV (reference sequence). With V trimmed by 5 bases and J by 3 bases, 12 bases remained unmatched.

This clonotype has only a few counts. V and J are TRBV12-3 or TRBV12-4 and TRBJ2-3; TRBD2 might be the D (5 bases). This CDR3 region has 15 residues. V was trimmed by 3 bases and J by 7 bases, leaving 17 bases between them. The CDR3 region is CASSFGPSRPHTQYF. The CDR3 DNA sequence: TGTGCCAGCAGTTTTGGCCCTAGCCGTCCCCATACGCAGTATTTT.